These T cell receptor beta chains were read from a single sample in a study of shared clonotypes between healthy human individuals. Only in-frame clones appear in the TCRdb table, and some are missing; sequencing was by immunoSEQ multiplex PCR. Among 1.5 million to 2.5 million clones listed, 85% to 95% were seen once. Sequencing was performed on naive CD8+ T cells sorted from blood. The receptors derive from a man younger than 35 in good health. Each CDR3 is given with its conserved first and last residue. D genes are given only for firm matches. Not every row has a clone size; where given, it reads once, few, many or a size class.

TRBJ2-7,TRBV6-5,TRBD1,once,TGTGCCAGCAGTTACTCGATCGGGACAGCGTCCTACGAGCAGTACTTC,CASSYSIGTASYEQYF
TRBJ2-7,TRBV4-1,TRBD2,.,TGCGCCAGCAGCCAGACACTAGCGGGAGTAGGGGAGCAGTACTTC,CASSQTLAGVGEQYF
TRBJ1-1,TRBV30,TRBD1,.,TGTGCCTGGAGTGTTGGACAGGGGAACACTGAAGCTTTCTTT,CAWSVGQGNTEAFF
TRBJ1-5,TRBV6-1,.,.,TGTGCCAGCAGTGTAGGGGGTGATTATAGCAATCAGCCCCAGCATTTT,CASSVGGDYSNQPQHF
TRBJ1-1,TRBV9,TRBD1,.,TGTGCCAGCAGCCCAGGACAGGGCCTAGGAGCTTTCTTT,CASSPGQGLGAFF
TRBJ1-2,TRBV6-6,TRBD1,.,TGTGCCAGCAGCCAGGGACAGATCTATGGCTACACCTTC,CASSQGQIYGYTF
TRBJ2-7,TRBV6-5,.,.,TGTGCCACCCGGACAAACCTCTACGAGCAGTACTTC,CATRTNLYEQYF
TRBJ1-6,TRBV27,.,.,TGTGCCAGCAGTTTAGTTGAGGATTCACCCCTCCACTTT,CASSLVEDSPLHF
TRBJ2-1,TRBV7-3,TRBD2,once,TGTGCCAGCAGCTTAACTAGCGGGGATGGTGAGCAGTTCTTC,CASSLTSGDGEQFF
TRBJ2-1,TRBV13,.,.,TGTGCCAGCAGCTTAGAAGAGGGCTCCTACAATGAGCAGTTCTTC,CASSLEEGSYNEQFF
TRBJ2-5,TRBV11-2,.,.,TGTGCCAGCAGCTTAGAAGGACCTTACTCCTACCAAGAGACCCAGTACTTC,CASSLEGPYSYQETQYF
TRBJ2-3,TRBV11-2,.,.,TGTGCCAGCAGCGAGGGGGAGGGGAGGGATACGCAGTATTTT,CASSEGEGRDTQYF
TRBJ2-1,TRBV2,.,.,TGTGCCAGCAGTGATGGACAGACAGACAATGAGCAGTTCTTC,CASSDGQTDNEQFF
TRBJ2-7,TRBV7-9,TRBD2,.,TGTGCCAGCAGCTCGGGAGGGCCCTACGAGCAGTACTTC,CASSSGGPYEQYF
TRBJ2-5,TRBV29-1,.,.,TGCAGCGTGAGAGGGTTGGAAGAGACCCAGTACTTC,CSVRGLEETQYF
TRBJ2-7,TRBV27,TRBD1,.,TGTGCCAGCAGTTCCATAGGCTGGACAGGGACCGACGAGCAGTACTTC,CASSSIGWTGTDEQYF
TRBJ2-2,TRBV5-1,.,.,TGCGCCAGCACGCAGCTAATTGGTACCGGGGAGCTGTTTTTT,CASTQLIGTGELFF
TRBJ2-7,TRBV5-6,.,.,TGTGCCAGCAGCTTGTGGCCCCGGACCTACGAGCAGTACTTC,CASSLWPRTYEQYF
TRBJ2-1,TRBV5-4,.,.,TGTGCCAGCAGCTTGGAAAGCCTGGTTGAGCAGTTCTTC,CASSLESLVEQFF
TRBJ1-5,TRBV30,TRBD1,.,TGTGCCTGGAGTACCGGGACAGGGGTAATTCAGCCCCAGCATTTT,CAWSTGTGVIQPQHF
TRBJ1-2,TRBV9,.,.,TGTGCCAGCAGCGTAGATCCCTTAGGAGGCTATGGCTACACCTTC,CASSVDPLGGYGYTF
TRBJ2-7,TRBV4-3,TRBD2,.,TGCGCCAGCAGCCATGGACTAGCGGGGGCATACGAGCAGTACTTC,CASSHGLAGAYEQYF
TRBJ2-7,TRBV9,TRBD1,.,TGTGCCAGCAGCGTAGATGGGACAGGGATCTACGAGCAGTACTTC,CASSVDGTGIYEQYF
TRBJ1-2,TRBV19,.,.,TGTGCCAGTAGTGCCCCGCCGGGACATACAAACTATGGCTACACCTTC,CASSAPPGHTNYGYTF
TRBJ1-2,TRBV9,.,.,TGTGCCAGCAGCGTAGAGGGGGTACAGGCGCCCTATGGCTACACCTTC,CASSVEGVQAPYGYTF
TRBJ1-1,TRBV5-4,.,.,TGTGCCAGCAGCTTGGCCCGTGGGGAAGCTTTCTTT,CASSLARGEAFF
TRBJ1-2,TRBV6-5,TRBD1,.,TGTGCCAGCAGCTCCTCACCGGGACAGTATGGCTACACCTTC,CASSSSPGQYGYTF
TRBJ1-6,TRBV27,.,.,TGTGCCAGCAGTACCATGCAGGGGCCGGGGTCCCCCCTCCACTTT,CASSTMQGPGSPLHF
TRBJ2-2,TRBV27,.,.,TGTGCCAGCAGTTTGACGGGCCCTTCAGGGGAGCTGTTTTTT,CASSLTGPSGELFF
TRBJ2-1,TRBV7-2,TRBD2,.,TGTGCCAGCAGCCAGCGGACTAGCGGGGGTGGGGAGCAGTTCTTC,CASSQRTSGGGEQFF